Listed below are T cell receptor beta chains from one sample, sequenced in a study of Graves' ophthalmopathy and Graves' hyperthyroidism. Each CDR3 protein gets one entry after TCRdb re-called the multiplex PCR reads with MiXCR. This table has about 150,000 distinct CDR3 sequences, less than 45% appearing once. The source material was peripheral blood. These receptors were collected from a woman in her 40s with Graves' ophthalmopathy. CDR3s include the opening cysteine and the closing phenylalanine or tryptophan. Each record gives: V gene, J gene, clone size, D gene, CDR3 DNA, CDR3 protein. The D gene is left open where the match is weak. Some rows have no size entry. The others give once, few or many, or a class for an expanded clone.

TRBV19	TRBJ1-1	NA	NA	TGTGCCACCTATCCGACAGGCAACCTAATGAACACTGAAGCTTTCTTT	CATYPTGNLMNTEAFF
TRBV20-1	TRBJ1-1	many	TRBD1	TGCAGTGCTACCGGGACAGGGGCCAACACTGAAGCTTTCTTT	CSATGTGANTEAFF
TRBV7-6	TRBJ2-5	many	NA	TGTGCCAGCAGTTGGGGGCAAGAGACCCAGTACTTC	CASSWGQETQYF
TRBV10-3	TRBJ2-5	NA	TRBD1	TGTGCCACCGGTACATTTCGGGACAGGGGGCTTGGAGAGACCCAGTACTTC	CATGTFRDRGLGETQYF
TRBV12-3/TRBV12-4	TRBJ1-5	NA	NA	TGTGCCAGCAGTTTAATGGTTCATAGCAATCAGCCCCAGCATTTT	CASSLMVHSNQPQHF
TRBV19	TRBJ1-2	medium-sized	TRBD1	TGTGCCAGTAGGATCACCGGGACAGGGTACTATGGCTACACCTTC	CASRITGTGYYGYTF
TRBV7-3	TRBJ2-7	NA	TRBD1	TGTGCCAGCAGCTCCGAGGGACAGATTTACGAGCAGTACTTC	CASSSEGQIYEQYF
TRBV9	TRBJ2-7	many	TRBD1	TGTGCCAGCAGCCAAAATGCCGGGACAGGGGCCGTCGAGCAGTACTTC	CASSQNAGTGAVEQYF
TRBV28	TRBJ1-5	NA	TRBD1	TGTGCCAGCAGTTTGGACAGGGGGGTTTCGCAGCCCCAGCATTTT	CASSLDRGVSQPQHF
TRBV7-2	TRBJ1-1	many	NA	TGTGCCAGCAGCTTAGACAGGTCCCACACTGAAGCTTTCTTT	CASSLDRSHTEAFF
TRBV12-3/TRBV12-4	TRBJ2-6	many	NA	TGTGCCAGCAGTTTAGACGGGAGAGTCCTCCCGGGCGTCCTGACTTTC	CASSLDGRVLPGVLTF
TRBV6-2/TRBV6-3	TRBJ1-6	few	TRBD1	TGTGCCAGCAGTTACCTCACGACAGGGGAGGTTGAGAATTCACCCCTCCACTTT	CASSYLTTGEVENSPLHF
TRBV4-1	TRBJ1-6	many	TRBD1	TGCGCCAGCAGCCTCGAGACAGGGACCGCTTTTAATTCACCCCTCCACTTT	CASSLETGTAFNSPLHF
TRBV18	TRBJ1-2	many	NA	TGTGCCAGCTCACCTCCCGGGACAACATATGGCTACACCTTC	CASSPPGTTYGYTF
TRBV6-1	TRBJ2-6	NA	NA	TGTGCCAGCAGTGAAACGAGCTCTGGGGCCAACGTCCTGACTTTC	CASSETSSGANVLTF
TRBV7-9	TRBJ2-5	many	TRBD2	TGTGCCAGCAGCTTGGCGGGGGGGCAAGAGACCCAGTACTTC	CASSLAGGQETQYF
TRBV12-3/TRBV12-4	TRBJ2-2	NA	NA	TGTGCCAGCAGTTATCAGGACACCGGGGAGCTGTTTTTT	CASSYQDTGELFF
TRBV19	TRBJ2-4	many	NA	TGTGCCAGTAGTAGAATGGGGACACAAAACATTCAGTACTTC	CASSRMGTQNIQYF
TRBV6-2/TRBV6-3	TRBJ2-2	NA	NA	TGTGCCAGCAGCCAGGGAGCGACCGGGGAGCTGTTTTTT	CASSQGATGELFF
TRBV7-2	TRBJ2-5	many	TRBD2	TGTGCCAGCAGCATGGGACTAGCGGGAGGGCAAGAGACCCAGTACTTC	CASSMGLAGGQETQYF
TRBV6-2/TRBV6-3	TRBJ1-1	NA	NA	TGTGCCAGCAGTTCCCCAGGTGGGGGTACGAACACTGAAGCTTTCTTT	CASSSPGGGTNTEAFF
TRBV25-1	TRBJ1-2	once	NA	TGTGCCAGCAGTCCTGGGTGGACTAGGGGCAGGGGATTCGGCTACACCTTC	CASSPGWTRGRGFGYTF
TRBV10-3	TRBJ1-2	NA	TRBD1	TGTGCCATCATGGATGGACAGGGCATTGGCTACACCTTC	CAIMDGQGIGYTF
TRBV20-1	TRBJ1-2	many	NA	TGCAGTGCTAGCCCAGAAAACTATGGCTACACCTTC	CSASPENYGYTF
TRBV20-1	TRBJ1-6	few	TRBD1	TGCAGTGCTAATCAGGGACAGGGAAGTTCACCCCTCCACTTT	CSANQGQGSSPLHF
TRBV27	TRBJ2-5	many	TRBD1	TGTGCCAGCAGTTCAACAGGGGTGGGGACCCAGTACTTC	CASSSTGVGTQYF
TRBV11-1	TRBJ1-1	NA	TRBD1	TGTGCCAGCAGCTTAATGACAGGGGGGCCGAACACTGAAGCTTTCTTT	CASSLMTGGPNTEAFF
TRBV29-1	TRBJ2-7	many	TRBD1	TGCAGCGTTGGGGGACAGGGGGCTTACGAGCAGTACTTC	CSVGGQGAYEQYF
TRBV3-1	TRBJ2-5	NA	NA	TGTGCCAGCAGCCAAGAGCGGATAAGGGAGACCCAGTACTTC	CASSQERIRETQYF
TRBV6-1	TRBJ2-2	once	TRBD1	TGTGCCACTCCGGGACAGGGGATTAGGGGGGAGCTGTTTTTT	CATPGQGIRGELFF
TRBV2	TRBJ2-3	many	NA	TGTGCCAGCAGTGAAGACAGGATCCATGGAGATACGCAGTATTTT	CASSEDRIHGDTQYF
TRBV28	TRBJ1-1	NA	NA	TGTGCCAGCAGTTTCAATTATCGGGCAGGGGCCACTGAAGCTTTCTTT	CASSFNYRAGATEAFF
TRBV11-2	TRBJ2-2	NA	TRBD2	TGTGCCAGCAGCTCCACTAGCGGGCGGACCACCGGGGAGCTGTTTTTT	CASSSTSGRTTGELFF
TRBV12-3/TRBV12-4	TRBJ2-7	NA	TRBD1	TGTGCCAGCAGTACGGGGACAGGGTTTTACTACGAGCAGTACTTC	CASSTGTGFYYEQYF
TRBV15	TRBJ1-6	many	NA	TGTGCCACCAGCAGAGAAACGGATTCACCCCTCCACTTT	CATSRETDSPLHF
TRBV30	TRBJ1-6	NA	NA	TGTGCCCGGTCGACAGGCGATAGCTCCTATAATTCACCCCTCCACTTT	CARSTGDSSYNSPLHF
TRBV2	TRBJ1-5	many	TRBD1	TGTGCCAGCAGCGAAATGGGACAGGGAGGTTCGACCCAGCATTTT	CASSEMGQGGSTQHF
TRBV6-5	TRBJ1-3	NA	NA	TGTGCCAGCAGTTACTCAGGGAAGGCGTTCTCTGGAAACACCATATATTTT	CASSYSGKAFSGNTIYF
TRBV6-1	TRBJ2-7	NA	NA	TGTGCCAGCATCCAGCCGGGGGGCCACGAGCAGTACTTC	CASIQPGGHEQYF
TRBV18	TRBJ2-5	many	NA	TGTGCCAGCTCACCCGGGACCAACCAAGAGACCCAGTACTTC	CASSPGTNQETQYF
TRBV15	TRBJ2-5	NA	NA	TGTGCCACCAGCGCTAGTCCCCGAGAGACCCAGTACTTC	CATSASPRETQYF
TRBV18	TRBJ1-2	many	NA	TGTGCCAGCTCCAAAAGGGACGGGGTCTATGGCTACACCTTC	CASSKRDGVYGYTF
TRBV12-3/TRBV12-4	TRBJ2-2	many	NA	TGTGCCAGCAGTTCCCGGGCCCTTGGGGCCGGGGAGCTGTTTTTT	CASSSRALGAGELFF
TRBV6-5	TRBJ2-7	many	TRBD1	TGTGCCAGCAGGGGACAGAACACCTACGAGCAGTACTTC	CASRGQNTYEQYF
TRBV10-3	TRBJ2-5	many	TRBD2	TGTGCCATCAGTGAACGACTAGCGGCACAGGGGACCCAGTACTTC	CAISERLAAQGTQYF